This TCR beta chain was recorded in a study of control samples from healthy donors and cancer patients. This CDR3 spans 15 amino acids. V lost 4 bases, J lost 4 bases, and 13 bases lay in between. Germline V gene data show CDR1 as KGHDR and CDR2 as SFDVKD. Method: immunoSEQ multiplex PCR; TCRdb's copy keeps in-frame clones and lacks some. Here the sample spans fewer than 65,000 clones, roughly nine tenths being singletons. Material for sequencing was PBMCs. The chain links TRBV24-1 to TRBJ1-3; the D gene is possibly TRBD1 (5 bases). The clonotype originates from a man aged 35 to 55 with colorectal cancer. The CDR3 region has the DNA TGTGCCACCAGTGAAACCGGGACCCAAGGAAACACCATATATTTT. Protein product: CATSETGTQGNTIYF.